This T cell receptor (beta chain) is from a study of cytomegalovirus exposure and HLA in healthy donors. Study findings and constraints: Roughly uniform sequencing depth across donors was assumed, possibly incorrectly. Per published reports, the classifier diagnosed cytomegalovirus status with high specificity and sensitivity.

CDR1 is MDHEN, CDR2 SYDVKM, per germline. The V gene lost 6 bases and the J gene lost 0 bases, with 7 bases spanning the gap. This CDR3 spans 13 amino acids. Everyone who donated was a healthy bone marrow donor. Note on this clone: The antigen remains unidentified.

PCR involved 60 Vbeta and 13 Jbeta primers. Assay: immunoSEQ multiplex PCR; the TCRdb copy retains only in-frame clones and omits some. The sample shows 200,000 or so clones, 80% to 85% of them seen only once. The TCR sequence derives from a man aged 35 to 55 in good health and CMV-seropositive. Specimen: PBMCs. V and J are TRBV28 and TRBJ2-3; D may be TRBD1 (5 bases). The CDR3 coding sequence is TGTGCCAGCAGGAAGGGGAGCACAGATACGCAGTATTTT. Protein product: CASRKGSTDTQYF. Together with reference TRBV28 and TRBJ2-3, the CDR3 gives the full variable domain: DVKVTQSSRYLVKRTGEKVFLECVQDMDHENMFWYRQDPGLGLRLIYFSYDVKMKEKGDIPEGYSVSREKKERFSLILESASTNQTSMYLCASRKGSTDTQYFGPGTRLTVL.